Given below is one TCR beta chain in context. Antigen: not known. The record originates from a study of long-term antiretroviral therapy in people with HIV. Trimming left V 0 bases short and J 6 bases short, with 7 bases between. The CDR3 is 14 amino acids. From germline, CDR1 is SGHRS and CDR2 YFSETQ. Survey-level resolution applied to immunoSEQ assay v3.0. Only in-frame clones appear in the TCRdb table, and some are missing; sequencing was by immunoSEQ multiplex PCR. Among 25,000 to 30,000 clones listed, 93% were seen once. Study-level points and caveats: CDR3 length ranges were narrower in HIV repertoires than in controls. Clones with expansion before ART led the repertoire at all time points. Post-ART samples showed increased diversity that remained below transplant donor control levels.

The starting material was unsorted PBMCs, obtained 6.2 years after starting antiretroviral therapy. The chain is built from TRBV5-1 and TRBJ1-6; no clear D. This clonotype was obtained from a man in his forties or fifties with HIV. For the CDR3, the DNA is TGCGCCAGCAGCTTGGAAGCGGGTAATTCACCCCTCCACTTT. This encodes CASSLEAGNSPLHF.